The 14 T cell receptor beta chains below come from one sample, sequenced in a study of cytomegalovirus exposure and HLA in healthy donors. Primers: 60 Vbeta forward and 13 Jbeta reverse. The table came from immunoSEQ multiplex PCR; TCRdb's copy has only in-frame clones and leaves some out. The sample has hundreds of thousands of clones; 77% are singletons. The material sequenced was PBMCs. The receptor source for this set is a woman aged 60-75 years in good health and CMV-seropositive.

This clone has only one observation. CDR3 DNA sequence: TGTGCCAGCAGTCTACAGGAGGGTCAGCCCCAGCATTTT. As protein: CASSLQEGQPQHF. The chain recombines TRBV6-4 with TRBJ1-5; TRBD1 is a possible D gene (5 bases). Germline-derived CDR1 and CDR2 are MRHNA and SNTAGT. The CDR3 is 13 residues long. Trimming cost V 5 bases and J 6 bases, with 11 bases left between them.

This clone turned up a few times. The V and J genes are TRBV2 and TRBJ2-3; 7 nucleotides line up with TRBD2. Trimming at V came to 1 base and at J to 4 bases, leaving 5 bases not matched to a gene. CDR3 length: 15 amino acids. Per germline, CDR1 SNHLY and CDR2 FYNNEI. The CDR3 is CASSEEAGWADTQYF. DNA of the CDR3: TGTGCCAGCAGTGAAGAAGCGGGATGGGCAGATACGCAGTATTTT.

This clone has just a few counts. The CDR3 coding sequence is TGTGCCAGCTCACCCTCAGGGGGCTCTGGAAACACCATATATTTT. The encoded protein is CASSPSGGSGNTIYF. This chain connects TRBV18 to TRBJ1-3; 7 bases are a match to TRBD1. Per germline, CDR1 KGHSH and CDR2 LQKENI. J gave up 0 bases and V 3 bases, and 2 bases lay outside the gene matches. The CDR3 is 15 amino acids.

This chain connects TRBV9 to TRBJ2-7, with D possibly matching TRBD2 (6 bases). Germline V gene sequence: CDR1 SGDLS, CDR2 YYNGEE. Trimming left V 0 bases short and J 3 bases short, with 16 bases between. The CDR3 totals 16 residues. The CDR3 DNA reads TGTGCCAGCAGCGTAGCTGTCGGGACTGACCTCTACGAGCAGTACTTC. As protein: CASSVAVGTDLYEQYF.

CDR3 residues: CAISELVPDSEQYF. CDR3 DNA: TGTGCCATCAGTGAGTTAGTACCCGACTCCGAGCAGTACTTC. This chain joins TRBV10-3 and TRBJ2-7, with D unresolved. This CDR3 is built from 14 residues. The germline gives CDR1 ENHRY, CDR2 SYGVKD. Trimming shortened V by 1 base and J by 6 bases, and 13 bases separated the two germline ends.

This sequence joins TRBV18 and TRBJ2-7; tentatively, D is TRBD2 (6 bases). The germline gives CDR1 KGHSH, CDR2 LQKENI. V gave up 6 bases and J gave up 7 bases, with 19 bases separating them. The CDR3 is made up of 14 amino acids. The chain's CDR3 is CASSYLDRGGEQYF. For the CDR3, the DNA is TGTGCCAGCTCCTACCTTGACAGAGGAGGGGAGCAGTACTTC.

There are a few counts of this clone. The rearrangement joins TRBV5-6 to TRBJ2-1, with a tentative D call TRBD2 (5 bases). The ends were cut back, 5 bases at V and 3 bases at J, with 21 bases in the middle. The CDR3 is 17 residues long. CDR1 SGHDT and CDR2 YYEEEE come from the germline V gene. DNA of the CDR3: TGTGCCAGCAGTTCAGGAGGACCAGCGGACTTCTACAATGAGCAGTTCTTC. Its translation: CASSSGGPADFYNEQFF. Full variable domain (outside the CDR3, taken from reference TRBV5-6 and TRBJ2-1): DAGVTQSPTHLIKTRGQQVTLRCSPKSGHDTVSWYQQALGQGPQFIFQYYEEEERQRGNFPDRFSGHQFPNYSSELNVNALLLGDSALYLCASSSGGPADFYNEQFFGPGTRLTVL.

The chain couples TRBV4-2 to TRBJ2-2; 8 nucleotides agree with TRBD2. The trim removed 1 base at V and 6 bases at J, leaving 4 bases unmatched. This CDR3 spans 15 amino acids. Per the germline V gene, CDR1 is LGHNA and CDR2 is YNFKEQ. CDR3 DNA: TGTGCCAGCAGCCAAGGACTAGCGTTTGCCGGGGAGCTGTTTTTT. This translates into CASSQGLAFAGELFF.

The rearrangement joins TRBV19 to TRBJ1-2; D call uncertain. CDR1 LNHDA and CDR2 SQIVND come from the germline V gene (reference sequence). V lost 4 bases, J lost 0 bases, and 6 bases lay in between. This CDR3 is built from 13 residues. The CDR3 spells CASSTQTNYGYTF. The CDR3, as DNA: TGTGCCAGTAGTACTCAGACTAACTATGGCTACACCTTC.

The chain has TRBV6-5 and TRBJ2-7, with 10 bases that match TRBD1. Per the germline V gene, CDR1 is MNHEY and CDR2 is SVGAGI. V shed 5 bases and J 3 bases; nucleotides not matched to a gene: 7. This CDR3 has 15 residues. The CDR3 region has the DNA TGTGCCAGCAGTACGACGGGACAGGGGTACTACGAGCAGTACTTC. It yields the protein CASSTTGQGYYEQYF.

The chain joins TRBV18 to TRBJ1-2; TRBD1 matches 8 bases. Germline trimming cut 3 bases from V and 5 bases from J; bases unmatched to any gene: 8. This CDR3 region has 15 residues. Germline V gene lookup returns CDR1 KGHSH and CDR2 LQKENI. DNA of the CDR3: TGTGCCAGCTCACCCGGACAGGGCCAATGGTATGGCTACACCTTC. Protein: CASSPGQGQWYGYTF.

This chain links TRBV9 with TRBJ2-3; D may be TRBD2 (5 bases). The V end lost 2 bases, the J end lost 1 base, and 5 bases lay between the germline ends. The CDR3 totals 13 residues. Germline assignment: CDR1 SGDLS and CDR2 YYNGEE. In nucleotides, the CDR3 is TGTGCCAGCAGCGTGCGGGGCACAGATACGCAGTATTTT. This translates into CASSVRGTDTQYF.

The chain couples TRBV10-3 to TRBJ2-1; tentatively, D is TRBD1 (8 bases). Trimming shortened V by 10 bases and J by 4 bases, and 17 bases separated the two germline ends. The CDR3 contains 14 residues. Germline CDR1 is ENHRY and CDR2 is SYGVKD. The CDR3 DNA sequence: TGTGCCACCGAGCGGGACAGGAATTACAATGAGCAGTTCTTC. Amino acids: CATERDRNYNEQFF.

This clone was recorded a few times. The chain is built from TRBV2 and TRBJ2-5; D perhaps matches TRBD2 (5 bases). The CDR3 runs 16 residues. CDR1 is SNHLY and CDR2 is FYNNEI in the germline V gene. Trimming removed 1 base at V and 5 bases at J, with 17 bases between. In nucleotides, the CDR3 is TGTGCCAGCAGTGAAGGCAAGCGGCCCCGTGGGGAGACCCAGTACTTC. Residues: CASSEGKRPRGETQYF.